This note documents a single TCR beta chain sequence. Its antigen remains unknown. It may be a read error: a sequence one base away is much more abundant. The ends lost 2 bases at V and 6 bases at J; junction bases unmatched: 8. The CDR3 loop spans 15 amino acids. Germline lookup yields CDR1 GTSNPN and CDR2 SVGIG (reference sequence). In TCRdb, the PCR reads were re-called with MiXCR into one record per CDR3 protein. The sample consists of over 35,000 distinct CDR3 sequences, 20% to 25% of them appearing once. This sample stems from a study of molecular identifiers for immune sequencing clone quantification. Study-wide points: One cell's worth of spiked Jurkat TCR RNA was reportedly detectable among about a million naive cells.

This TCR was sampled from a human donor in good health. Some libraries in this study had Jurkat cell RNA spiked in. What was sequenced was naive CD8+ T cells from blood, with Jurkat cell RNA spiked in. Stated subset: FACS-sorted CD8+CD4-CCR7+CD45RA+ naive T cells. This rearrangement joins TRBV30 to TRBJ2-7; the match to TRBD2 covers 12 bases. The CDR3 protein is CAWSRASGRASEQYF. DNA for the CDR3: TGTGCCTGGAGTAGAGCTAGCGGGAGGGCCTCCGAGCAGTACTTC.